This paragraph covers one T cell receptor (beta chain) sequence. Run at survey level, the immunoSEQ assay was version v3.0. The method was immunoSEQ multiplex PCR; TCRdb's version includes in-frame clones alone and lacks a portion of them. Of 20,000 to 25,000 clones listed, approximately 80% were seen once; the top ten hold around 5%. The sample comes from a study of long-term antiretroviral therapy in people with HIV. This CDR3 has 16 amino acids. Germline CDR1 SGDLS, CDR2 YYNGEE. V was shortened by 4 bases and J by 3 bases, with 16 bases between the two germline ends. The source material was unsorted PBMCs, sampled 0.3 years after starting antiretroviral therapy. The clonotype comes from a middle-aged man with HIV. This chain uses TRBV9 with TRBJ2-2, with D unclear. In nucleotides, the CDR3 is TGTGCCAGCAGCCCCCAAATTGATGGGGACACCGGGGAGCTGTTTTTT. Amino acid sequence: CASSPQIDGDTGELFF.